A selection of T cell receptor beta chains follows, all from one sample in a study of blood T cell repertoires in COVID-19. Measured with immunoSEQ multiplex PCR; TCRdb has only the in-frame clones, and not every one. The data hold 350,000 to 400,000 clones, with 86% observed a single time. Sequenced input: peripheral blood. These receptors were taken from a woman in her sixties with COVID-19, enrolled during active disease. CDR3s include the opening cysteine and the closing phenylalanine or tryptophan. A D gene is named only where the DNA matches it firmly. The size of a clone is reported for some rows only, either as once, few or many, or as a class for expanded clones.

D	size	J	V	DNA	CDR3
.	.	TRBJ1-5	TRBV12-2	TGTGCAAGTCGCTTAAGAGGAACCTACGATCAGCCCCAGCATTTT	CASRLRGTYDQPQHF
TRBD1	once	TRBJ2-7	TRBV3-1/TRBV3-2	TGTGCCAGCAGCCATCTGGACAGGGCCCACGAGCAGTACTTC	CASSHLDRAHEQYF
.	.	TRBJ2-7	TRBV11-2	TGTGCCAGCAGCCTCCCTCCCGCCTACGAGCAGTACTTC	CASSLPPAYEQYF
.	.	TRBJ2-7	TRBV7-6	TGTGCCAGCAGCTTAGGCGGGACGGCGAGCTCCTACGAGCAGTACTTC	CASSLGGTASSYEQYF
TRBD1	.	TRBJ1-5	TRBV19	TGTGCCAGTAGTATTAGGACAGGGGAACAGCCCCAGCATTTT	CASSIRTGEQPQHF
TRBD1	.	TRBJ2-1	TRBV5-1	TGCGCCAGCAGCTTGGGACAGGGAACGCACAATGAGCAGTTCTTC	CASSLGQGTHNEQFF
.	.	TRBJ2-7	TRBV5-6	TGTGCCAGCAGCTTGCACGCAGGGAACTACGAGCAGTACTTC	CASSLHAGNYEQYF
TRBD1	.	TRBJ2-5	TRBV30	TGTGCCTGGAGTCGGACAGGGGCCGTTCAAGAGACCCAGTACTTC	CAWSRTGAVQETQYF
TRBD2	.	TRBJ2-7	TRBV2	TGTGCCAGCAGATTTGTGACTAGCGGATCCTACGAGCAGTACTTC	CASRFVTSGSYEQYF
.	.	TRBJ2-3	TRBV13	TGTGCCAGCTGGCGGGCGGGCACAGATACGCAGTATTTT	CASWRAGTDTQYF
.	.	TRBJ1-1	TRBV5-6	TGTGCCAGCAGATACGGCGGGGGCACTGAAGCTTTCTTT	CASRYGGGTEAFF
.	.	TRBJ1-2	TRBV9	TGTGCCAGCAGCGTAGACCTAGAGGGGACAATGGGTGGCTACACCTTC	CASSVDLEGTMGGYTF
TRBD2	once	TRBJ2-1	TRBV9	TGTGCCAGCAGCGGAAGGTCGGGGACTACCGTGTACAATGAGCAGTTCTTC	CASSGRSGTTVYNEQFF
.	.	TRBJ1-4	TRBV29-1	TGCAGCGCCGCCCGACCGGGACAATTTCTATTTTTT	CSAARPGQFLFF
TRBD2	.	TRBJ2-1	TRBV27	TGTGCCAGCAGTCCAGCCGGGACTAGCGGGGGGAACTCCTACAATGAGCAGTTCTTC	CASSPAGTSGGNSYNEQFF
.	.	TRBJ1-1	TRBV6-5	TGTGCCAGCAGTAAGCTATCGAACACTGAAGCTTTCTTT	CASSKLSNTEAFF
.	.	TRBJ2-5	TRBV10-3	TGTGCCATCAATGCACAGGGCGAGCAAGAGACCCAGTACTTC	CAINAQGEQETQYF
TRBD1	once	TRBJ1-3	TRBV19	TGTGCCAGTAGCACAGGGGATACGAACACCATATATTTT	CASSTGDTNTIYF
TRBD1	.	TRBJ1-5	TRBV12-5	TGTGCTAGTGGTTTGGGGACAGGGGGAAACCAGCCCCAGCATTTT	CASGLGTGGNQPQHF
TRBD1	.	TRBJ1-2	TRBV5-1	TGCGCCAGCAGCTTGAGTTCTGGACAGGGGACCGGTGGCTACACCTTC	CASSLSSGQGTGGYTF
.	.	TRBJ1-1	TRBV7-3	TGTGCCAGCAGCGACTCAGGGTTCACTGAAGCTTTCTTT	CASSDSGFTEAFF
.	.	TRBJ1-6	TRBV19	TGTGCCAGTAGTGACCAACAGGATTCACCCCTCCACTTT	CASSDQQDSPLHF
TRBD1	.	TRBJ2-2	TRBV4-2	TGTGCCAGCAGCCACCTCGACAGGGGGAACACCGGGGAGCTGTTTTTT	CASSHLDRGNTGELFF
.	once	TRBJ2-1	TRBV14	TGTGCCAGCAGCCAAGATGCGGGCTTGAGTGGGCAGTTCTTC	CASSQDAGLSGQFF
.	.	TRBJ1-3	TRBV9	TGTGCCAGCAGCGTAGGGCAGGGAGGTGGAAACACCATATATTTT	CASSVGQGGGNTIYF
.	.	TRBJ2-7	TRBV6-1	TGTGCCAGCAGTGAAGCGCCAGGACAGCAGTACGAGCAGTACTTC	CASSEAPGQQYEQYF
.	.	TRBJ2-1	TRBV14	TGTGCCAGCAGCTTTCTCGTCACACCCTACAATGAGCAGTTCTTC	CASSFLVTPYNEQFF
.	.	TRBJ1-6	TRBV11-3	TGTGCCAGCAGCCTGAGGTCGGGATCTACTAATTCACCCCTCCACTTT	CASSLRSGSTNSPLHF
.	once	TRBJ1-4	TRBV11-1	TGTGCCAGCAGCCGGAGGGGCAGCTTGAATGAAAAACTGTTTTTT	CASSRRGSLNEKLFF
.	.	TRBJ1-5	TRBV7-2	TGTGCCAGCAGCTTAGGCGAGGGCTCGGGTCAGCCCCAGCATTTT	CASSLGEGSGQPQHF
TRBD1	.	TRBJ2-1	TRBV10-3	TGTGCCATCAGTATGGAACAGGGGGCTCAGATTTACAATGAGCAGTTCTTC	CAISMEQGAQIYNEQFF
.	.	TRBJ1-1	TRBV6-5	TGTGCCACAAAGACAGAAAAGAACACTGAAGCTTTCTTT	CATKTEKNTEAFF
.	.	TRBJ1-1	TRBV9	TGTGCCAGCAGCGAAGGAGCTCCCGGGAGGACTGAAGCTTTCTTT	CASSEGAPGRTEAFF
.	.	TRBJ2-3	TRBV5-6	TGTGCCAGCAGCTTCGGACTATTCCCAGATACGCAGTATTTT	CASSFGLFPDTQYF
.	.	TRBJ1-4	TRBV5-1	TGCGCCAGCAGCTTTGAGGGTTCAACTAATGAAAAACTGTTTTTT	CASSFEGSTNEKLFF
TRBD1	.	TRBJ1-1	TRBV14	TGTGCCAGCCCGAGGGGCCCGGACAGGAATATCTACACTGAAGCTTTCTTT	CASPRGPDRNIYTEAFF
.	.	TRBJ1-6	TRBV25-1	TGTGCCAGCGGGGGGGCGCGGGATAATTCACCCCTCCACTTT	CASGGARDNSPLHF
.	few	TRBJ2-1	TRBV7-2	TGTGCCAGCAGCTTAGCGGGAGATTACAATGAGCAGTTCTTC	CASSLAGDYNEQFF
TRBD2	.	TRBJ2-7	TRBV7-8	TGTGCCAGCAGTTTTTCTAGCGGGGGTGAACACTACGAGCAGTACTTC	CASSFSSGGEHYEQYF
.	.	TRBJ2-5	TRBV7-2	TGTGCCAGCAGCTCCAACGGACAGAGGGGAGAGACCCAGTACTTC	CASSSNGQRGETQYF
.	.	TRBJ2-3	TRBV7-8	TGTGCCAGCAGCTTAGAGTGGGCAGAAGCAGATACGCAGTATTTT	CASSLEWAEADTQYF
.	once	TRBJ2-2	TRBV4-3	TGCGCCAGCAGCCAAGAGAGGGGTCGGAGGGTTTTCGGCACCGGGGAGCTGTTTTTT	CASSQERGRRVFGTGELFF
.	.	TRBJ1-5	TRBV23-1	TGCGCCAGCAGACATCTGGGCTGGCAGGGGTCGAGCAATCAGCCCCAGCATTTT	CASRHLGWQGSSNQPQHF
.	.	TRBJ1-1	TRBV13	TGTGCCAGCAGCTTATCTGCGGGTTCGGCTGAAGCTTTCTTT	CASSLSAGSAEAFF